The 13 T cell receptor beta chains below all came from one sample that was sequenced in a study of blood T cells in healthy people across ages. Through a sample-barcoded 5' primer and a J-beta primer mix, a second PCR was run for roughly 6 to 12 cycles. Each CDR3 protein gets one entry after TCRdb re-called the 5' RACE reads with MiXCR. The sample carries about 1 million distinct CDR3 sequences, under 30% recorded once. In addition, the sample was reused for a study of T cells of mothers and their children.

Material for sequencing was blood. The receptors derive from a girl aged 2 to 9 in good health.

V usage is TRBV20-1 and J usage is TRBJ2-7; 11 bases align to TRBD1. This CDR3 spans 14 amino acids. With V trimmed by 5 bases and J by 5 bases, 8 bases remained unmatched. The germline CDR1 and CDR2 sequences are DFQATT and SNEGSKA (reference sequence). DNA of the CDR3: TGCAGTGCTCATACCGGGACAGGGGGTAACGAGCAGTACTTC. Protein product: CSAHTGTGGNEQYF.

The V and J genes are TRBV20-1 and TRBJ1-5; 11 nucleotides align to TRBD1. The J segment lost 1 base and the V segment lost 0 bases, leaving 2 bases of the junction unmatched. Germline lookup yields CDR1 DFQATT and CDR2 SNEGSKA (reference sequence). This CDR3 has 16 amino acids. CDR3 sequence (DNA): TGCAGTGCTAGAGAGGACAGGGGGCTGAGCAATCAGCCCCAGCATTTT. It specifies CSAREDRGLSNQPQHF.

This chain links TRBV12-3 or TRBV12-4 with TRBJ2-1, with TRBD2 matching 11 bases. The CDR3 totals 16 residues. V trimming: 2 bases; J trimming: 2 bases; junction bases outside the gene matches: 2. The DNA of the CDR3 is TGTGCCAGCAGTTTAAGTAGCGGGGGGGCCTACAATGAGCAGTTCTTC. It specifies CASSLSSGGAYNEQFF.

There are a few counts of this clonotype. The CDR3 loop is CASSPMNSGNTIYF. CDR3 nucleotides: TGTGCCAGCAGCCCGATGAACTCTGGAAACACCATATATTTT. J is TRBJ1-3 and V is TRBV12-3 or TRBV12-4; no definite D call. This CDR3 has 14 residues. V shed 6 bases and J shed 0 bases, with 9 bases lying between them.

The CDR3 sequence: CASSGQGAQQYF. The DNA of the CDR3 is TGCGCCAGCAGCGGACAGGGGGCCCAGCAGTACTTC. This rearrangement joins TRBV5-1 to TRBJ2-7, with 11 bases identical to TRBD1. There are 12 residues in the CDR3. J was trimmed by 8 bases and V by 4 bases; bases with no gene match: 2. CDR1 is SGHRS and CDR2 is YFSETQ in the germline V gene.

The chain employs TRBV20-1 and TRBJ1-4, with D uncertain. Germline CDR1 is DFQATT and CDR2 is SNEGSKA (reference sequence). Trimming took 6 bases from V and 8 from J, leaving 10 bases between them. CDR3 length equals 11 residues. The CDR3 DNA reads as TGCAGTGCCCAACCGGAGGAAAAACTGTTTTTT. Amino acid sequence: CSAQPEEKLFF.

The chain is built from TRBV7-9 and TRBJ2-1; 8 nucleotides match TRBD2. CDR1 is SEHNR, CDR2 FQNEAQ, per germline (reference sequence). CDR3 length equals 18 residues. J gave up 10 bases and V 8 bases, and 25 bases lay outside the gene matches. The CDR3 DNA reads as TGTGCCAGCCCCAAAGACAGCGTGGCGGGAGGCTGGTGGGACGAGCAGTTCTTC. This translates into CASPKDSVAGGWWDEQFF.

The J gene is TRBJ2-3, the V gene TRBV7-6; 8 positions agree with TRBD2. This CDR3 contains 16 residues. Germline CDR1 SGHVS, CDR2 FNYEAQ. With 5 bases clipped from V and 2 bases from J, the junction kept 9 bases outside the gene matches. CDR3 coding DNA: TGTGCCAGCAGCCAGGAAGCGGGGGTTAACACAGATACGCAGTATTTT. Amino acids: CASSQEAGVNTDTQYF.

The V call is TRBV7-9, the J call TRBJ2-3; D unresolved. V shed 4 bases and J shed 1 base, with 21 bases lying between them. This CDR3 contains 18 residues. From germline, CDR1 is SEHNR and CDR2 FQNEAQ (reference sequence). CDR3 sequence reads: CASSSSKVPSLGTDTQYF. As DNA, the CDR3 is TGTGCCAGCAGCTCCTCTAAGGTTCCTTCCTTGGGCACAGATACGCAGTATTTT.

This clonotype occurred a few times. This chain links TRBV27 with TRBJ2-7; D ambiguous. This CDR3 is built from 15 residues. Germline assignment: CDR1 MNHEY and CDR2 SMNVEV (reference sequence). Trimming took 1 base from V and 2 from J, leaving 12 bases between them. The CDR3: CASSLYWESPYEQYF. CDR3 sequence (DNA): TGTGCCAGCAGTTTATATTGGGAATCCCCCTACGAGCAGTACTTC.

This clonotype was counted a few times. The chain has TRBV12-3 or TRBV12-4 and TRBJ2-7, with D tentatively TRBD1 (6 bases). The DNA end is more similar to TRBJ2-5, so the J call may be wrong. This CDR3 region has 14 residues. The CDR3 nucleotides are TGTGCCAGCGGTGTTCTGGACAGTCAAGAGACCCAGTACTTC. Translated, it gives CASGVLDSQETQYF.

This clonotype was seen more than once but under ten times. The chain has TRBV5-1 and TRBJ2-7, with no clear D. The DNA end favors TRBJ2-5, so the J call may be wrong. CDR1 and CDR2 (germline): SGHRS, YFSETQ. This CDR3 comprises 19 residues. The CDR3 sequence: CASSQIVWSECWGSETQYF. The DNA for the CDR3 is TGCGCCAGCAGCCAGATAGTGTGGTCGGAATGCTGGGGTTCAGAGACCCAGTACTTC.

This clonotype was observed a few times. A junction end diverges from the germline sequence, so it may reflect a read error. The chain has TRBV29-1 and TRBJ1-3, with a weak D call TRBD1 (5 bases). Germline lookup yields CDR1 SQVTM and CDR2 ANQGSEA. This CDR3 region has 17 residues. The CDR3 here is CSVEDLTQGPSGSTIYF. The CDR3 bases are TGCAGCGTTGAAGATTTGACTCAGGGACCCTCTGGAAGCACCATATATTTT.